This TCR beta chain was identified during a study of PD-L1 blockade in urothelial cancer. The V segment lost 4 bases and the J segment 10 bases; nucleotides outside the gene matches: 8. This CDR3 contains 14 residues. The germline V gene encodes CDR1 WNHNN and CDR2 SYGVQD (reference sequence). Study results and limitations: Having blood TCR clonality under the median before treatment predicted better survival.

Regarding this clone: The antigen is unknown.

This table comes from immunoSEQ multiplex PCR, and its TCRdb copy is limited to in-frame clones, with some not included. The sample holds approximately 50,000 clones, about 85% seen once. The chain links TRBV10-1 to TRBJ2-1, with 9 bases matching TRBD2. This receptor was taken from a man aged 55 to 70 with urothelial cancer. The source was PBMCs, collected around atezolizumab (anti-PD-L1) treatment. In DNA, the CDR3 is TGCGCCAGCAGTGGAATAGCGGGGGCTGGGGAGCAGTTCTTC. It translates to CASSGIAGAGEQFF.